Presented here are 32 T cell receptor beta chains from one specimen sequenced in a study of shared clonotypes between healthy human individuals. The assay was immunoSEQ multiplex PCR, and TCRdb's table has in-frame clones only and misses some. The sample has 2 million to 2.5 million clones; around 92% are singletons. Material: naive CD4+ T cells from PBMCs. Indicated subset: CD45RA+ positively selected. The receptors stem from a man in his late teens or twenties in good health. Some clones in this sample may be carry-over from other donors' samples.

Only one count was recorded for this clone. CDR3 in DNA: TGCGCCAGCAGTTCTCGCGGGAGGGGGCTCTACGAGCAGTACTTC. Amino acids: CASSSRGRGLYEQYF. The chain employs TRBV5-1 and TRBJ2-7; TRBD2 agrees at 9 bases. The CDR3 is 15 residues long. Germline trimming cut 5 bases from V and 3 bases from J; bases unmatched to any gene: 9. Per the germline V gene, CDR1 is SGHRS and CDR2 is YFSETQ. Full variable domain (rest looked up from reference TRBV5-1 and TRBJ2-7): KAGVTQTPRYLIKTRGQQVTLSCSPISGHRSVSWYQQTPGQGLQFLFEYFSETQRNKGNFPGRFSGRQFSNSRSEMNVSTLELGDSALYLCASSSRGRGLYEQYFGPGTRLTVT.

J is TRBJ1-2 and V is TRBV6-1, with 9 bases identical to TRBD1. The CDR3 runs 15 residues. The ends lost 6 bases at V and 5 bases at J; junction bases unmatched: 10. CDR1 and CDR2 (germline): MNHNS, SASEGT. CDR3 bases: TGTGCCAGCAGATTGGGACAGGGTGAGGGTTATGGCTACACCTTC. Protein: CASRLGQGEGYGYTF.

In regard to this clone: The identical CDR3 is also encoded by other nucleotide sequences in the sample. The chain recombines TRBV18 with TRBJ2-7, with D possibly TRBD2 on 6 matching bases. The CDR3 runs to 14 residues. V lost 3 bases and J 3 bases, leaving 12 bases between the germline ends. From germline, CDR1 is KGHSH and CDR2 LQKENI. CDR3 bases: TGTGCCAGCTCACCGGGGGACTCAAGCTACGAGCAGTACTTC. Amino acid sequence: CASSPGDSSYEQYF. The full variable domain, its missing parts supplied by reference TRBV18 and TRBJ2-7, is NAGVMQNPRHLVRRRGQEARLRCSPMKGHSHVYWYRQLPEEGLKFMVYLQKENIIDESGMPKERFSAEFPKEGPSILRIQQVVRGDSAAYFCASSPGDSSYEQYFGPGTRLTVT.

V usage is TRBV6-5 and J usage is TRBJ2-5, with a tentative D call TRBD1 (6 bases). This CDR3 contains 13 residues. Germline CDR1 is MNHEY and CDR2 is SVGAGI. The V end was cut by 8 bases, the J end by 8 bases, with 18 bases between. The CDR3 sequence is CASSLPQGGTQYF. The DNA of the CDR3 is TGTGCCAGCTCCCTCCCACAGGGCGGAACCCAGTACTTC.

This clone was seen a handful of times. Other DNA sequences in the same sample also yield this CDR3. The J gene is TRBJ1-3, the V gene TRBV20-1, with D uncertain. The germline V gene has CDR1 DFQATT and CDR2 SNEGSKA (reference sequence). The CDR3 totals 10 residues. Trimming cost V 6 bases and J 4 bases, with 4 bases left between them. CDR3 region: CSALGNTIYF. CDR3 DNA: TGCAGTGCACTGGGAAACACCATATATTTT.

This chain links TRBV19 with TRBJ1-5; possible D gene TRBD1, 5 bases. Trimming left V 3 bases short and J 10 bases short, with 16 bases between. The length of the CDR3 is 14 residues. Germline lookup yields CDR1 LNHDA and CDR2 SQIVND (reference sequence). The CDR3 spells CASSIGAGRYPQHF. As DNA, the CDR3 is TGTGCCAGTAGTATTGGGGCAGGGCGATATCCCCAGCATTTT.

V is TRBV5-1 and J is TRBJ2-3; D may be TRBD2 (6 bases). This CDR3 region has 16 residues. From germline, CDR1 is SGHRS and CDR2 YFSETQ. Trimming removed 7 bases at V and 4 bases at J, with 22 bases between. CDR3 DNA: TGCGCCAGCGCGGCGATCGGAGGGGACGTCGCAGATACGCAGTATTTT. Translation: CASAAIGGDVADTQYF.

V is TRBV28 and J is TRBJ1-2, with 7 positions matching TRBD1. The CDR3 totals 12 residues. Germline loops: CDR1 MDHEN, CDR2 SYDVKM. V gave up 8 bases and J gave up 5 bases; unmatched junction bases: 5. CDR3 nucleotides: TGTGCCAGCGGACGACAGGGTTATGGCTACACCTTC. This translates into CASGRQGYGYTF.

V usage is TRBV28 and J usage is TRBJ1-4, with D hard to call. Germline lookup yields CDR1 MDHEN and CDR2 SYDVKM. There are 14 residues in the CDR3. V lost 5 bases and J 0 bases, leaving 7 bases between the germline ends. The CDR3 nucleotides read TGTGCCAGCAGTCCTCATGCAACTAATGAAAAACTGTTTTTT. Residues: CASSPHATNEKLFF.

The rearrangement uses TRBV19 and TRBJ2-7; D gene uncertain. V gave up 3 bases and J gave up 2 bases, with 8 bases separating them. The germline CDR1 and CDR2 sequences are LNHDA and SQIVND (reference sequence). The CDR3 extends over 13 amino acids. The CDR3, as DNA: TGTGCCAGTAGTATTTTTGGGGCCTACGAGCAGTACTTC. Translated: CASSIFGAYEQYF.

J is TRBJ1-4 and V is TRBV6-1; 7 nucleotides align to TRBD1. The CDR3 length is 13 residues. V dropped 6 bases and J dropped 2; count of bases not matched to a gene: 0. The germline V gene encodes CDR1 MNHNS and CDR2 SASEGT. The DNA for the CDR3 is TGTGCCAGCAGGACAGGGACTAATGAAAAACTGTTTTTT. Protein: CASRTGTNEKLFF.

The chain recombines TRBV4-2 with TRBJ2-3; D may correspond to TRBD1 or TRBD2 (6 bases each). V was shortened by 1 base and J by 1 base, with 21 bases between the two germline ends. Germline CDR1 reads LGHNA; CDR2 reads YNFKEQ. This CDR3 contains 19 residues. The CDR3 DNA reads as TGTGCCAGCAGCCAAGTACCGGGGGCGACTTCCCTGGGCACAGATACGCAGTATTTT. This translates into CASSQVPGATSLGTDTQYF.

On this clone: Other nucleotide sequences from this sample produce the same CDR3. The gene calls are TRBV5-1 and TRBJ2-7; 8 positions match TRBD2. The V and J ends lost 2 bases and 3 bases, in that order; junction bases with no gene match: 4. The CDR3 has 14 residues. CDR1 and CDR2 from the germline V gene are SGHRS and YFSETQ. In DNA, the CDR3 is TGCGCCAGCAGCTTCACTAGCGGAAGCTACGAGCAGTACTTC. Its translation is CASSFTSGSYEQYF.

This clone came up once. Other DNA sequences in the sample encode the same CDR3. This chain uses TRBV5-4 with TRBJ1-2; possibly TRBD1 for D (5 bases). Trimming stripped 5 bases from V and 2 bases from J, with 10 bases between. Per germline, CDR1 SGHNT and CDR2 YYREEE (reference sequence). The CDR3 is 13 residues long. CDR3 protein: CASRQGGNYGYTF. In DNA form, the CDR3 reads TGTGCCAGCAGGCAGGGTGGGAACTATGGCTACACCTTC.

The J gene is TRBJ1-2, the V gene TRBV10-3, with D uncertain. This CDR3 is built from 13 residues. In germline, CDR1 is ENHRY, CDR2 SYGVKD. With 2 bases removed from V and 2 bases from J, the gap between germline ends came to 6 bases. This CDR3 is CAISEVGNYGYTF. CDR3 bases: TGTGCCATCAGTGAGGTCGGGAACTATGGCTACACCTTC.

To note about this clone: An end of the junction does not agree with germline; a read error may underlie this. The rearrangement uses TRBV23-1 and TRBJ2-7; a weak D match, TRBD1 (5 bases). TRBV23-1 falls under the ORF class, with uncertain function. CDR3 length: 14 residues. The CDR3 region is CASSQWGTLYEHYF. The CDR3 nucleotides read TGCGCCAGCAGTCAATGGGGCACACTTTACGAGCATTACTTC.

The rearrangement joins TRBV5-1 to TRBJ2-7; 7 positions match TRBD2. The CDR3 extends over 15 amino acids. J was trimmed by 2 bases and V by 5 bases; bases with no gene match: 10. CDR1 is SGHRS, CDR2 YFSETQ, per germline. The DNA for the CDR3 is TGCGCCAGCAGTTCCGGACTAGTGGAGGCCTACGAGCAGTACTTC. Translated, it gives CASSSGLVEAYEQYF.

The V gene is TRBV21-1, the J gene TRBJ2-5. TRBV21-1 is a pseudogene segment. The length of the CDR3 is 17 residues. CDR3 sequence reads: CASSRWLFWVVQETQYF. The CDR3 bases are TGTGCCAGCAGTAGATGGCTTTTTTGGGTCGTTCAAGAGACCCAGTACTTC.

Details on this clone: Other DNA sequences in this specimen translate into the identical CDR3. CDR3 in DNA: TGTGCCAGCAGTTCTCGACAGGGACACGAGCAGTACTTC. Translated, it gives CASSSRQGHEQYF. The chain couples TRBV28 to TRBJ2-7, with 7 bases lining up with TRBD1. The germline V gene encodes CDR1 MDHEN and CDR2 SYDVKM. J lost 5 bases, V lost 4 bases, and 5 bases had no gene match. CDR3 length: 13 residues. The entire variable domain, with the rest obtained from reference TRBV28 and TRBJ2-7, is as follows: DVKVTQSSRYLVKRTGEKVFLECVQDMDHENMFWYRQDPGLGLRLIYFSYDVKMKEKGDIPEGYSVSREKKERFSLILESASTNQTSMYLCASSSRQGHEQYFGPGTRLTVT.

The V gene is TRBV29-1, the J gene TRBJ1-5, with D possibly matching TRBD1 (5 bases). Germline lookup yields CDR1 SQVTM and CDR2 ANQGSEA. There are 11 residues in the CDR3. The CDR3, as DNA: TGCGCCGCGGGGGGGAATCAGCCCCAGCATTTT. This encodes CAAGGNQPQHF. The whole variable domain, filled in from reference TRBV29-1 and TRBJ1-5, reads SAVISQKPSRDICQRGTSLTIQCQVDSQVTMMFWYRQQPGQSLTLIATANQGSEATYESGFVIDKFPISRPNLTFSTLTVSNMSPEDSSIYLCAAGGNQPQHFGDGTRLSIL.

DNA of the CDR3: TGCAGCGTTGCAGGGCACAATGAGCAGTTCTTC. This sequence encodes CSVAGHNEQFF. The V call is TRBV29-1, the J call TRBJ2-1, with D perhaps TRBD1 (5 bases). V was pared by 4 bases and J by 5 bases, with 6 bases between. The CDR3 sequence is 11 residues long. Looked up from germline, CDR1 is SQVTM and CDR2 is ANQGSEA.

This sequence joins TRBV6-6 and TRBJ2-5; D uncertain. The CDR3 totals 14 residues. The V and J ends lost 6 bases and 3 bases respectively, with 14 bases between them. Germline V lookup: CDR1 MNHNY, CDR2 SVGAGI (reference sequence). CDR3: CASRDPPLEETQYF. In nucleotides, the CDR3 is TGTGCCAGCAGGGACCCGCCCTTGGAAGAGACCCAGTACTTC.

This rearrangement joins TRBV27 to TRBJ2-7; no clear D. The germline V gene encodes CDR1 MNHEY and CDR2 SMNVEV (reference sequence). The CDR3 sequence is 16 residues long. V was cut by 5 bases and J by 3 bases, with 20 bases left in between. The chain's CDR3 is CASSKRTAISLYEQYF. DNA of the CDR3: TGTGCCAGCAGTAAAAGGACGGCGATTTCTCTCTACGAGCAGTACTTC.

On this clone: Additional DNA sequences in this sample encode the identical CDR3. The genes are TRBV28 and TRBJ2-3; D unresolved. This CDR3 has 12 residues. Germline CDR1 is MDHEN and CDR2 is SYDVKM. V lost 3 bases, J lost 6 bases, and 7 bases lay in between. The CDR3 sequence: CASSLGGDTQYF. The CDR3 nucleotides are TGTGCCAGCAGTTTGGGTGGGGATACGCAGTATTTT.

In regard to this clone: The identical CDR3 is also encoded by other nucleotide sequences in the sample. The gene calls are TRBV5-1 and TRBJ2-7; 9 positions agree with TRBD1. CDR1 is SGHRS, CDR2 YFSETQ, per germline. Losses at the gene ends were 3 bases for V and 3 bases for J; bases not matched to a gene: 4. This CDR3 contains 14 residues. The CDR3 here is CASSSGQGLYEQYF. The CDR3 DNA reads TGCGCCAGCAGCTCAGGACAGGGGCTCTACGAGCAGTACTTC.

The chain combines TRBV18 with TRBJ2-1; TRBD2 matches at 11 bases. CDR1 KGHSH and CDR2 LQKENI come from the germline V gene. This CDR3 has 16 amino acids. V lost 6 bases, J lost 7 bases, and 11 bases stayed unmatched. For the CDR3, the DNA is TGTGCCAGCTCGCGCACTAGCGGGAGTGTCGTTAATGAGCAGTTCTTC. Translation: CASSRTSGSVVNEQFF.

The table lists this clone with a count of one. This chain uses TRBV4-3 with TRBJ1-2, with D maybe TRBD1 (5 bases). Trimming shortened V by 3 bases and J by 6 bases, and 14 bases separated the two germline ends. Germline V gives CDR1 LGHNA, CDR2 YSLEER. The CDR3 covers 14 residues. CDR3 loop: CASSQGPLGDGYTF. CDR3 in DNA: TGCGCCAGCAGCCAGGGTCCCCTGGGGGATGGCTACACCTTC.

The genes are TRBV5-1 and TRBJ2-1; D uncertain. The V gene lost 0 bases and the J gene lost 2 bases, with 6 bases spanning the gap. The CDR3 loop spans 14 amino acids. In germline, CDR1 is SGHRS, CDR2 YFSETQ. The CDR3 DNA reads TGCGCCAGCAGCTTGGCATCTCCCTACAATGAGCAGTTCTTC. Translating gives CASSLASPYNEQFF. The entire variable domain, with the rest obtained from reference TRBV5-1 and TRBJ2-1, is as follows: KAGVTQTPRYLIKTRGQQVTLSCSPISGHRSVSWYQQTPGQGLQFLFEYFSETQRNKGNFPGRFSGRQFSNSRSEMNVSTLELGDSALYLCASSLASPYNEQFFGPGTRLTVL.

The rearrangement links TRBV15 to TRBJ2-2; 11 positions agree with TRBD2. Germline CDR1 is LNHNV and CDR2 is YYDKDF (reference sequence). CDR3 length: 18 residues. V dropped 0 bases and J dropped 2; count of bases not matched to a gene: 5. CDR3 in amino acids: CATSRDLAGGPNTGELFF. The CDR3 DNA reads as TGTGCCACCAGCAGAGATCTAGCGGGAGGCCCTAACACCGGGGAGCTGTTTTTT.

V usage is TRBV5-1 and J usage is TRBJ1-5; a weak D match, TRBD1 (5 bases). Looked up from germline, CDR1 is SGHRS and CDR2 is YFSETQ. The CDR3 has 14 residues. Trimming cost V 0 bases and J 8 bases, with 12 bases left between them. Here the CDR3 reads CASSLEQGGKPQHF. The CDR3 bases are TGCGCCAGCAGCTTGGAGCAGGGAGGGAAGCCCCAGCATTTT.

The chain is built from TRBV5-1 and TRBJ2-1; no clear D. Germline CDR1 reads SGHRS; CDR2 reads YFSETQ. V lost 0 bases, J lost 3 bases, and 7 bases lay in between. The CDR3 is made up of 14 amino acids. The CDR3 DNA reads TGCGCCAGCAGCTTGGACACTCTCTACAATGAGCAGTTCTTC. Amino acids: CASSLDTLYNEQFF.

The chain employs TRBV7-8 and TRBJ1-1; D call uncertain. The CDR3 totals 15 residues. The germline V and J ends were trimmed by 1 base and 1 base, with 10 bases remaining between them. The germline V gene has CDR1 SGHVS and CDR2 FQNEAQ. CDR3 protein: CASSLEGLANTEAFF. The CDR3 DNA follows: TGTGCCAGCAGCTTAGAAGGTCTTGCGAACACTGAAGCTTTCTTT.